Listed below are T cell receptor beta chains from one sample, sequenced in a study of blood T cell repertoires in COVID-19. Sequencing used immunoSEQ multiplex PCR; TCRdb keeps in-frame clones, though not all of them. The sample carries about 120,000 clones, 75% to 80% recorded once. Sequenced sample: peripheral blood. All receptors come from a human donor in a cohort sampled during active COVID-19. CDR3s include the opening cysteine and the closing phenylalanine or tryptophan. The order of the fields is clone size, V gene, D gene, J gene, CDR3 length, CDR3 DNA, CDR3 protein. A D gene is named only where the DNA matches it firmly. Clone size is shown for a subset of rows, as once, few, many or a class of expanded clone.

.	TRBV5-6	.	TRBJ1-1	18	TGTGCCAGCAGCTTGTTAATTCTATCCGGGACACTGAACACTGAAGCTTTCTTT	CASSLLILSGTLNTEAFF
.	TRBV27	TRBD1	TRBJ2-7	15	TGTGCCAGCAGTTCCTCCCAGGGGGCTAACTACGAGCAGTACTTC	CASSSSQGANYEQYF
.	TRBV7-9	.	TRBJ1-1	12	TGTGCCAGCAGCTACAGGGCTACTGAAGCTTTCTTT	CASSYRATEAFF
.	TRBV7-2	.	TRBJ2-7	11	TGTGCCAGCAGGAGCTCCTACGAGCAGTACTTC	CASRSSYEQYF
.	TRBV20-1	TRBD2	TRBJ2-7	14	TGCAGTGCTAGTGGGCGGGGGGTCACCTACGAGCAGTACTTC	CSASGRGVTYEQYF
.	TRBV6-5	.	TRBJ1-5	14	TGTGCCAGCAGCTTCGGGGGGTCCGGGAGGGCCCAGCATTTT	CASSFGGSGRAQHF
.	TRBV10-1	.	TRBJ1-1	13	TGCGCCAGCAGTGACAGGATGAACACTGAAGCTTTCTTT	CASSDRMNTEAFF
.	TRBV7-6	.	TRBJ2-5	12	TGTGCCAGCAGTACAGGACAAGAGACCCAGTACTTC	CASSTGQETQYF
few	TRBV5-1	.	TRBJ1-5	14	TGCGCCAGCAGCTTGGGAGGTCACAATCAGCCCCAGCATTTT	CASSLGGHNQPQHF
.	TRBV28	TRBD2	TRBJ2-5	18	TGTGCCAGCAGTCAGAGGGGACTAGCGGGAGGCGTCCAAGAGACCCAGTACTTC	CASSQRGLAGGVQETQYF
.	TRBV15	.	TRBJ2-7	12	TGTGCCACATCGGGACTGGCCTACGAGCAGTACTTC	CATSGLAYEQYF
.	TRBV27	TRBD2	TRBJ2-1	20	TGTGCCAGCAGTTTCGGAATGACCCCGGGACTAGCGGGACACTACAATGAGCAGTTCTTC	CASSFGMTPGLAGHYNEQFF
.	TRBV6-5	TRBD1	TRBJ2-7	13	TGTGCCAGCAGAGACAGGGTCAGGGACGAGCAGTACTTC	CASRDRVRDEQYF
few	TRBV6-5	TRBD1	TRBJ1-2	13	TGTGCCAGCAGGCGGGACAGTAACTATGGCTACACCTTC	CASRRDSNYGYTF
once	TRBV5-1	.	TRBJ2-7	11	TGCGCCCCCTGGAGGTTTTACGAGCAGTACTTC	CAPWRFYEQYF
.	TRBV5-4	.	TRBJ1-3	16	TGTGCCAGCAGCCCCGGAGGGTCTTACTCTGGAAACACCATATATTTT	CASSPGGSYSGNTIYF
.	TRBV29-1	TRBD2	TRBJ2-3	16	TGCAGCGTCGCTCGAGGGAGCGGGGCTAGCACAGATACGCAGTATTTT	CSVARGSGASTDTQYF
.	TRBV7-6	.	TRBJ1-6	13	TGTGCCAGCAGCCCCCAGGTGAATTCACCCCTCCACTTT	CASSPQVNSPLHF
few	TRBV19	.	TRBJ2-7	13	TGTGCCAGTAGTATAGGATTACTTTACGAGCAGTACTTC	CASSIGLLYEQYF
.	TRBV20-1	.	TRBJ1-3	15	TGCAGTGCTAGTCATACGGACAGAATCGGAAACACCATATATTTT	CSASHTDRIGNTIYF
once	TRBV19	.	TRBJ1-1	13	TGTGCCAGTAGTACGGGGGGGGTCACTGAAGCTTTCTTT	CASSTGGVTEAFF
.	TRBV5-5	.	TRBJ1-5	14	TGTGCCAGCAGCTTGTCCAGGGCGGATCAGCCCCAGCATTTT	CASSLSRADQPQHF
.	TRBV27	.	TRBJ2-7	16	TGTGCCAGCAGTACCCCGGGGGGCGAAAATCCTTACGAGCAGTACTTC	CASSTPGGENPYEQYF
.	TRBV9	.	TRBJ1-6	17	TGTGCCAGCAGCGTAGGGGACTGGAGCTCCTATAATTCACCCCTCCACTTT	CASSVGDWSSYNSPLHF
.	TRBV3-1/TRBV3-2	TRBD1	TRBJ2-7	15	TGTGCCAGCAGCCGACCGGGACAGGGGGTCTACGAGCAGTACTTC	CASSRPGQGVYEQYF
.	TRBV5-8	TRBD1	TRBJ2-5	15	TGTGCCAGCAGCCCCGGGACAGGACTCCAAGAGACCCAGTACTTC	CASSPGTGLQETQYF
.	TRBV24-1	.	TRBJ1-1	12	TGTGCCACCAGTGATTCAGGGTATGAAGCTTTCTTT	CATSDSGYEAFF
.	TRBV5-4	.	TRBJ2-7	14	TGTGCCAGCAGCTTGGCCCCGGCGGAGGGTAAGCAGTACTTC	CASSLAPAEGKQYF
.	TRBV6-4	TRBD1	TRBJ2-1	15	TGTGCCAGCAGTGAAGGGACAGGGGGTTACAATGAGCAGTTCTTC	CASSEGTGGYNEQFF
.	TRBV7-8	TRBD1	TRBJ2-7	15	TGTGCCAGCAGCTTAGCTTGGGACAGAACCTACGAGCAGTACTTC	CASSLAWDRTYEQYF
.	TRBV28	.	TRBJ1-5	14	TGTGCCAGCAGTTTATTCCGGGTGAATCAGCCCCAGCATTTT	CASSLFRVNQPQHF
.	TRBV7-9	TRBD1	TRBJ2-1	15	TGTGCCAGCAGCTTACGACAGGGATATATCGATGAGCAGTTCTTC	CASSLRQGYIDEQFF
.	TRBV27	TRBD2	TRBJ2-7	14	TGTGCCAGCAGCCCGCTAGCGGGAGTTGGCGAGCAGTACTTC	CASSPLAGVGEQYF
.	TRBV27	TRBD2	TRBJ2-5	18	TGTGCCAGCAGTCTCGAAATGGGTGGCGGGGGAAGTTCAGAGACCCAGTACTTC	CASSLEMGGGGSSETQYF
.	TRBV19	.	TRBJ1-2	13	TGTGCCAGTAGTATAAAGGGAGGCTATGGCTACACCTTC	CASSIKGGYGYTF
.	TRBV19	.	TRBJ2-6	15	TGTGCCAGTAGTATGACGGGGGTCGGGGTAGGCGTCCTGACTTTC	CASSMTGVGVGVLTF
.	TRBV2	TRBD1	TRBJ2-7	11	TGTGCCAGCTCTGACAGGGTGGAGCAGTACTTC	CASSDRVEQYF
.	TRBV5-1	.	TRBJ1-3	15	TGCGCCAGCAGCTTGGCGGACATCTCTGGAAACACCATATATTTT	CASSLADISGNTIYF
.	TRBV5-1	.	TRBJ1-1	14	TGCGCCAGCAGCTTCCCAGGGACGGGGGCTGAAGCTTTCTTT	CASSFPGTGAEAFF
.	TRBV5-1	TRBD2	TRBJ2-1	16	TGCGCCAGCAGCATCAATAGCGGGAGTAGGTACAATGAGCAGTTCTTC	CASSINSGSRYNEQFF
.	TRBV10-3	TRBD2	TRBJ2-7	17	TGTGCCATCAGTATGACTAGCGGGAGGGCCCACTCCTACGAGCAGTACTTC	CAISMTSGRAHSYEQYF
few	TRBV11-2	.	TRBJ2-6	15	TGTGCCAGCAGCTTCGGGGGATCTGGGGCCAACGTCCTGACTTTC	CASSFGGSGANVLTF